This T cell receptor beta chain derives from a study of neurological immune-mediated disorders. This clonotype has a count of ten or more. Each CDR3 protein gets one entry after TCRdb re-called the 5' RACE reads with MiXCR. The profile shows 75,000 to 85,000 distinct CDR3 sequences, 17% of them singletons. Per germline, CDR1 SGHTA and CDR2 FQGNSA. CDR3 length equals 15 residues. V lost 5 bases to trimming and J lost 9 bases; unmatched junction nucleotides: 12. The sample consisted of PBMCs. This clonotype was obtained from a woman aged 40-49 years in good health. The rearrangement links TRBV7-2 to TRBJ2-1; 8 bases are a match to TRBD1. The CDR3 here is CASSPLSGQGFEQFF. CDR3 DNA: TGTGCCAGCAGCCCCCTTTCCGGACAGGGCTTTGAGCAGTTCTTC.